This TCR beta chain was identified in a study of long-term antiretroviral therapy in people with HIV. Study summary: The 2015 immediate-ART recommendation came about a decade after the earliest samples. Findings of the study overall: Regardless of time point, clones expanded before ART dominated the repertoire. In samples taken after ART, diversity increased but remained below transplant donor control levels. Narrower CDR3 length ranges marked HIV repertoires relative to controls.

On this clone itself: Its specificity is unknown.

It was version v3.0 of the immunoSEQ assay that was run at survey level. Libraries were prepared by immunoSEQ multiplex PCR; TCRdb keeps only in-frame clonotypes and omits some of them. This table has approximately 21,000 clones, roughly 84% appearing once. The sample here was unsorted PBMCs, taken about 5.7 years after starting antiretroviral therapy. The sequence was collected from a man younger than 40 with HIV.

CDR3: CASSVGQGGGQPQHF. As DNA, the CDR3 is TGTGCCAGCAGCGTGGGACAGGGAGGAGGTCAGCCCCAGCATTTT. The rearrangement links TRBV9 to TRBJ1-5, with 9 bases aligning to TRBD1. This CDR3 is 15 amino acids long. Germline CDR1 and CDR2: SGDLS and YYNGEE. V lost 2 bases, J lost 6 bases, and 6 bases stayed unmatched.